The 32 T cell receptor beta chains given below trace back to one sample, sequenced in a study of blood T cell repertoires in COVID-19. This table comes from immunoSEQ multiplex PCR, and its TCRdb copy is limited to in-frame clones, with some not included. The table has 30,000 or so clones, around 82% seen once. Source material: peripheral blood. The receptors were sampled from an elderly man with active or convalescent COVID-19.

The chain links TRBV29-1 to TRBJ1-1; D is ambiguous. V was clipped by 4 bases and J by 6 bases, with 6 bases between them. The germline gives CDR1 SQVTM, CDR2 ANQGSEA. This CDR3 contains 10 residues. CDR3 sequence: CSVGKPEAFF. The CDR3, as DNA: TGCAGCGTTGGCAAGCCTGAAGCTTTCTTT.

This clone was observed a handful of times. The genes are TRBV4-1 and TRBJ1-2, with D possibly being TRBD1 (5 bases). Per the germline V gene, CDR1 is MGHRA and CDR2 is YSYEKL. The V end lost 0 bases, the J end lost 5 bases, and 7 bases lay between the germline ends. The CDR3 is 13 residues long. The CDR3 DNA reads TGCGCCAGCAGCCAAGATCGGGGGTATGGCTACACCTTC. This codes for CASSQDRGYGYTF.

The chain combines TRBV6-5 with TRBJ1-2; D is uncertain. The V gene lost 1 base and the J gene lost 3 bases, with 15 bases spanning the gap. The CDR3 is made up of 16 amino acids. Germline V lookup: CDR1 MNHEY, CDR2 SVGAGI. The CDR3 bases are TGTGCCAGCAGTTACTTTGTGTCAGGTTCCCACTATGGCTACACCTTC. Translated: CASSYFVSGSHYGYTF.

This clone was detected many times. The chain employs TRBV7-3 and TRBJ2-2, with D possibly TRBD2 on 6 matching bases. Trimming pared 0 bases from V and 7 bases from J, leaving 15 bases between. Germline V gene lookup returns CDR1 SGHTA and CDR2 FQGTGA. This CDR3 spans 16 amino acids. The CDR3 region is CASSLTPSGVGGELFF. For the CDR3, the DNA is TGTGCCAGCAGCTTAACGCCCTCGGGGGTGGGCGGGGAGCTGTTTTTT. Full variable domain (rest looked up from reference TRBV7-3 and TRBJ2-2): GAGVSQTPSNKVTEKGKYVELRCDPISGHTALYWYRQSLGQGPEFLIYFQGTGAADDSGLPNDRFFAVRPEGSVSTLKIQRTERGDSAVYLCASSLTPSGVGGELFFGEGSRLTVL.

The chain employs TRBV3-1 (or the pseudogene TRBV3-2) and TRBJ1-5; 12 nucleotides line up with TRBD1. V trimming: 1 base; J trimming: 11 bases; junction bases outside the gene matches: 15. Germline CDR1 reads LGHDT; CDR2 reads YNNKEL (reference sequence). The CDR3 is 18 amino acids. The DNA for the CDR3 is TGTGCCAGCAGCCAAGCGGGGACAGGGGGCGCGGAAGGCCTGGCCCAGCATTTT. Translated: CASSQAGTGGAEGLAQHF.

This clone was seen a handful of times. J is TRBJ2-7 and V is TRBV5-1, with 9 bases fitting TRBD2. V was clipped by 0 bases and J by 2 bases; unmatched bases: 6. Germline V gives CDR1 SGHRS, CDR2 YFSETQ. The CDR3 is 16 amino acids. The CDR3 nucleotides read TGCGCCAGCAGCTTGGGCAGCGGGAGGTTTGCCTACGAGCAGTACTTC. It codes for CASSLGSGRFAYEQYF. Filled out from reference TRBV5-1 and TRBJ2-7, the complete variable domain reads KAGVTQTPRYLIKTRGQQVTLSCSPISGHRSVSWYQQTPGQGLQFLFEYFSETQRNKGNFPGRFSGRQFSNSRSEMNVSTLELGDSALYLCASSLGSGRFAYEQYFGPGTRLTVT.

CDR3 sequence reads: CASSVDGGTEAFF. The CDR3 DNA reads as TGTGCCAGCAGCGTAGATGGAGGAACTGAAGCTTTCTTT. The rearrangement joins TRBV9 to TRBJ1-1; no firm D call. CDR3 length: 13 residues. Trimming stripped 0 bases from V and 5 bases from J, with 8 bases between. Germline V gene lookup returns CDR1 SGDLS and CDR2 YYNGEE.

This sequence joins TRBV11-3 and TRBJ2-7, with 13 bases that match TRBD2. This CDR3 is 15 amino acids long. J gave up 6 bases and V 4 bases, and 6 bases lay outside the gene matches. Germline V CDR1 and CDR2: SGHNT, YENEEA. The CDR3 region is CASSYGLAGAGEQYF. Written as DNA, the CDR3 is TGTGCCAGCAGCTACGGACTAGCGGGAGCCGGCGAGCAGTACTTC. The full variable domain, its missing parts supplied by reference TRBV11-3 and TRBJ2-7, is EAGVVQSPRYKIIEKKQPVAFWCNPISGHNTLYWYLQNLGQGPELLIRYENEEAVDDSQLPKDRFSAERLKGVDSTLKIQPAELGDSAVYLCASSYGLAGAGEQYFGPGTRLTVT.

Note on this clone: The junction departs from the called germline gene at one end, perhaps through a read error. The chain recombines TRBV28 with TRBJ2-2; 8 bases fit TRBD2. The germline V gene has CDR1 MDHEN and CDR2 SYDVKM. CDR3 size: 12 residues. CDR3 sequence: CASSFSSGGMSF. In nucleotides, the CDR3 is TGTGCCAGCAGTTTTTCGTCGGGGGGGATGTCTTTT.

The CDR3 region is CASSVGRPSYNEQFF. Written as DNA, the CDR3 is TGTGCCAGCAGCGTCGGCAGGCCGTCCTACAATGAGCAGTTCTTC. The V call is TRBV9, the J call TRBJ2-1; D call uncertain. V shed 2 bases and J shed 1 base, with 10 bases lying between them. The CDR3 length is 15 residues. Germline-derived CDR1 and CDR2 are SGDLS and YYNGEE.

The genes are TRBV7-8 and TRBJ1-1, with 10 positions matching TRBD1. With V trimmed by 0 bases and J by 4 bases, 11 bases remained unmatched. The CDR3 has 18 residues. From germline, CDR1 is SGHVS and CDR2 FQNEAQ. The CDR3 loop reads CASSLAQGTGAWGTEAFF. DNA for the CDR3: TGTGCCAGCAGCTTAGCCCAGGGGACAGGGGCTTGGGGCACTGAAGCTTTCTTT. Supplemented by reference TRBV7-8 and TRBJ1-1, the full variable domain reads GAGVSQSPRYKVAKRGQDVALRCDPISGHVSLFWYQQALGQGPEFLTYFQNEAQLDKSGLPSDRFFAERPEGSVSTLKIQRTQQEDSAVYLCASSLAQGTGAWGTEAFFGQGTRLTVV.

The V call is TRBV11-1, the J call TRBJ2-3; D is unclear. Trimming stripped 5 bases from V and 0 bases from J, with 9 bases between. Looked up from germline, CDR1 is SGHAT and CDR2 is FQDESV (reference sequence). The CDR3 consists of 14 residues. The CDR3 sequence is CASSQIHSTDTQYF. The CDR3 bases are TGTGCCAGCAGCCAAATCCATAGCACAGATACGCAGTATTTT.

This chain links TRBV6-5 with TRBJ1-6; D is undetermined. CDR1 is MNHEY and CDR2 is SVGAGI in the germline V gene. CDR3 size: 12 residues. V gave up 5 bases and J gave up 10 bases, with 9 bases separating them. This CDR3 is CASSSSGSPLHF. The CDR3 nucleotides read TGTGCCAGCAGTAGCTCGGGGTCACCCCTCCACTTT.

The rearrangement links TRBV7-2 to TRBJ2-1; maybe TRBD2 (5 bases). The CDR3 extends over 15 amino acids. CDR1 is SGHTA and CDR2 is FQGNSA in the germline V gene. Trimming took 1 base from V and 4 from J, leaving 11 bases between them. The CDR3 protein is CASSLGGQWYNEQFF. In nucleotides, the CDR3 is TGTGCCAGCAGCTTAGGAGGGCAATGGTACAATGAGCAGTTCTTC.

V usage is TRBV10-3 and J usage is TRBJ2-3, with D uncertain. Trimming stripped 4 bases from V and 0 bases from J, with 2 bases between. The CDR3 is made up of 12 amino acids. Germline-derived CDR1 and CDR2 are ENHRY and SYGVKD. CDR3 sequence (DNA): TGTGCCATCAGTGCTAGCACAGATACGCAGTATTTT. Translation: CAISASTDTQYF.

DNA for the CDR3: TGTGCCAGTAGTCCAAGGGGCAGGGCGCCGGGCTACACCTTC. Its protein is CASSPRGRAPGYTF. The genes are TRBV19 and TRBJ1-2, with a possible D match to TRBD1 (5 bases). The CDR3 covers 14 residues. V was clipped by 5 bases and J by 8 bases, with 18 bases between them. Germline V gene data show CDR1 as LNHDA and CDR2 as SQIVND (reference sequence).

The CDR3 DNA reads TGCGCCAGCAGCTGGGTCCTTCGGGACGAGCAGTACTTC. This sequence encodes CASSWVLRDEQYF. The V call is TRBV4-1, the J call TRBJ2-7; D is unclear. CDR3 size: 13 residues. Trimming shortened V by 5 bases and J by 5 bases, and 13 bases separated the two germline ends. CDR1 is MGHRA, CDR2 YSYEKL, per germline.

CDR3 sequence reads: CASSQDRDPGLAGVDGETQYF. The CDR3 coding sequence is TGTGCCAGCAGCCAAGATCGGGACCCGGGACTAGCGGGAGTGGACGGAGAGACCCAGTACTTC. The chain recombines TRBV4-2 with TRBJ2-5, with TRBD2 matching over 14 bases. CDR3 length: 21 amino acids. J gave up 4 bases and V 0 bases, and 16 bases lay outside the gene matches. The germline V gene has CDR1 LGHNA and CDR2 YNFKEQ.

This chain joins TRBV7-2 and TRBJ1-5; TRBD1 aligns across 7 bases. CDR1 and CDR2 (germline): SGHTA, FQGNSA. The CDR3 is made up of 16 amino acids. The junction had 7 bases not matched to a gene; V was cut back by 5 bases and J by 0 bases. The CDR3 DNA is TGTGCCAGCAGCGCCGGGACAGCTTATAGCAATCAGCCCCAGCATTTT. This gives the protein CASSAGTAYSNQPQHF.

This clone was picked up a small number of times. This chain uses TRBV9 with TRBJ2-7; TRBD2 aligns across 8 bases. The CDR3 sequence is 13 residues long. The V and J ends lost 4 bases and 3 bases, in that order; junction bases with no gene match: 3. CDR1 and CDR2 from the germline V gene are SGDLS and YYNGEE. In DNA, the CDR3 is TGTGCCAGCAGCCCGGGAGGGTACTACGAGCAGTACTTC. Protein product: CASSPGGYYEQYF.

This chain connects TRBV29-1 to TRBJ1-5, with TRBD1 matching over 7 bases. The germline CDR1 and CDR2 sequences are SQVTM and ANQGSEA. V trimming: 6 bases; J trimming: 0 bases; junction bases outside the gene matches: 11. CDR3 length: 16 amino acids. The CDR3 DNA is TGCAGCGTCCTCGAGCCCGGGACAGATAGCAATCAGCCCCAGCATTTT. Protein: CSVLEPGTDSNQPQHF.

This clone was seen just once. The rearrangement uses TRBV7-3 and TRBJ2-1; TRBD1 agrees at 11 bases. V shed 3 bases and J 8 bases; nucleotides not matched to a gene: 9. The germline V gene has CDR1 SGHTA and CDR2 FQGTGA. This CDR3 region has 16 residues. CDR3 in amino acids: CASSFAGTGGGHEQFF. The CDR3 nucleotides are TGTGCCAGCAGCTTCGCCGGGACAGGGGGTGGTCATGAGCAGTTCTTC.

Only one count was recorded for this clone. CDR3 sequence reads: CATSDHGQGGETQYF. The DNA of the CDR3 is TGTGCCACCAGTGACCACGGACAGGGAGGAGAGACCCAGTACTTC. V and J are TRBV24-1 and TRBJ2-5; 8 bases fit TRBD1. This CDR3 has 15 amino acids. Germline-derived CDR1 and CDR2 are KGHDR and SFDVKD. J gave up 4 bases and V 4 bases, and 7 bases lay outside the gene matches.

This chain uses TRBV29-1 with TRBJ2-4; a possible D gene is TRBD2 (6 bases). Trimming removed 7 bases at V and 4 bases at J, with 14 bases between. CDR1 SQVTM and CDR2 ANQGSEA come from the germline V gene. The CDR3 consists of 13 residues. Written as DNA, the CDR3 is TGCAGCGCCCTAGCGAGTGGAAAAAACATTCAGTACTTC. It is translated as CSALASGKNIQYF.

V is TRBV13 and J is TRBJ2-2; TRBD1 matches 7 bases. Trimming took 1 base from V and 4 from J; bases not matched to a gene: 3. This CDR3 contains 15 residues. Germline assignment: CDR1 PRHDT and CDR2 FYEKMQ (reference sequence). The CDR3 nucleotides are TGTGCCAGCAGCTTAGCGCCAGGGGGCACCGGGGAGCTGTTTTTT. It specifies CASSLAPGGTGELFF.

V usage is TRBV28 and J usage is TRBJ2-1, with TRBD2 identical over 7 bases. Losses at the gene ends were 4 bases for V and 6 bases for J; bases not matched to a gene: 12. Germline V CDR1 and CDR2: MDHEN, SYDVKM. The CDR3 has 16 amino acids. The CDR3 region has the DNA TGTGCCAGCAGTTCTCCGCGGGACTATCCCGCCAATGAGCAGTTCTTC. It translates to CASSSPRDYPANEQFF.

The chain has TRBV19 and TRBJ1-1, with D hard to call. V lost 4 bases and J lost 4, with 16 bases in between. CDR3 length: 15 amino acids. The germline V gene encodes CDR1 LNHDA and CDR2 SQIVND (reference sequence). The CDR3 bases are TGTGCCAGTAGTACACATCTGCTTCGGGGCACTGAAGCTTTCTTT. Translation gives CASSTHLLRGTEAFF.

Comments on this clone: The same CDR3 can be traced to other DNA sequences in this sample. V is TRBV7-8 and J is TRBJ2-1; tentatively, D is TRBD2 (7 bases). The CDR3 length is 19 residues. Germline CDR1 is SGHVS and CDR2 is FQNEAQ. The V end was cut by 3 bases, the J end by 1 base, with 22 bases between. CDR3 protein: CASSLAGGGRGGSYNEQFF. The DNA of the CDR3 is TGTGCCAGCAGCTTGGCCGGAGGGGGGCGCGGGGGATCCTACAATGAGCAGTTCTTC.

The chain employs TRBV5-4 and TRBJ2-3; the D is unclear. Trimming shortened V by 2 bases and J by 4 bases, and 8 bases separated the two germline ends. The CDR3 contains 13 residues. Germline-derived CDR1 and CDR2 are SGHNT and YYREEE (reference sequence). The CDR3 nucleotides read TGTGCCAGCAGCTTTCCGACTGCAGATACGCAGTATTTT. It yields the protein CASSFPTADTQYF. Together with reference TRBV5-4 and TRBJ2-3, the CDR3 gives the full variable domain: ETGVTQSPTHLIKTRGQQVTLRCSSQSGHNTVSWYQQALGQGPQFIFQYYREEENGRGNFPPRFSGLQFPNYSSELNVNALELDDSALYLCASSFPTADTQYFGPGTRLTVL.

The V gene is TRBV9, the J gene TRBJ1-6; 8 positions match TRBD1. V lost 6 bases to trimming and J lost 7 bases; unmatched junction nucleotides: 3. Germline CDR1 SGDLS, CDR2 YYNGEE. The CDR3 consists of 13 residues. CDR3 coding DNA: TGTGCCAGCAATCAGGGGGCGAATTCACCCCTCCACTTT. Amino acids: CASNQGANSPLHF.

This chain uses TRBV10-3 with TRBJ1-2; 10 bases fit TRBD1. Trimming removed 7 bases from V and 2 bases from J; junction bases left unmatched: 4. The CDR3 is made up of 14 amino acids. Germline V gene sequence: CDR1 ENHRY, CDR2 SYGVKD. CDR3 in amino acids: CAINPGQGNYGYTF. The CDR3, as DNA: TGTGCCATCAACCCGGGACAGGGGAACTATGGCTACACCTTC.

This clone turned up a few times. The chain recombines TRBV9 with TRBJ2-7; the D gene is possibly TRBD2 (5 bases). The V end was cut by 3 bases, the J end by 6 bases, with 16 bases between. Germline loops: CDR1 SGDLS, CDR2 YYNGEE. This CDR3 has 14 residues. The DNA of the CDR3 is TGTGCCAGCAGCGCTGGACTCGAGGGAAGCGAGCAGTACTTC. Translating gives CASSAGLEGSEQYF.